A single TCR beta chain is shown here with its context. The V gene end was trimmed by 5 bases and the J gene end by 8 bases; junction bases not matched to a gene: 10. Germline CDR1 SEHNR, CDR2 FQNEAQ (reference sequence). The CDR3 runs to 15 residues. Produced via immunoSEQ multiplex PCR; TCRdb's table is partial and in-frame only. The table includes roughly 260,000 clones, 87% detected once. Cohorts were assigned according to the clinical history that participants reported. These data come from a study of blood T cell repertoires in COVID-19. This sequence was found in a woman in her 30s with acute COVID-19. The source material was PBMCs or T cells enriched from blood (not recorded which). V gene TRBV7-9 combines with J gene TRBJ2-1, with TRBD1 matching 9 bases. The DNA of the CDR3 is TGTGCCAGCAGCACGACAGGGGGTTTGATCCATGAGCAGTTCTTC. It specifies CASSTTGGLIHEQFF.